These 28 T cell receptor beta chains originate from one sample sequenced in a study of Graves' ophthalmopathy and Graves' hyperthyroidism. Amplification of the TCR beta CDR3 regions used RNA transcripts (as template). The workflow started with a first-round RT-PCR run with HTBI primers and then moved on to a second-round multiplex PCR. TCRdb independently ran MiXCR on the multiplex PCR reads; one entry per CDR3 protein. In the table there are 200,000 to 250,000 distinct CDR3 sequences, roughly 50% of which are singletons. The sample was peripheral blood. These receptors were collected from an adult man with Graves' ophthalmopathy.

The chain employs TRBV29-1 and TRBJ2-7; the match to TRBD1 covers 9 bases. CDR1 and CDR2 (germline): SQVTM, ANQGSEA. The CDR3 is 13 residues long. V lost 6 bases and J lost 4; bases outside the gene matches: 7. CDR3 DNA: TGCAGCGTACGAGACAGGGGGGAGTACGAGCAGTACTTC. This codes for CSVRDRGEYEQYF.

The gene calls are TRBV10-3 and TRBJ1-5, with TRBD2 matching over 7 bases. The DNA end is more similar to TRBJ2-3, so the J call may be wrong. Germline CDR1 and CDR2: ENHRY and SYGVKD. CDR3 length equals 16 residues. CDR3 residues: CAISESRRGGTDTQYF. The CDR3 DNA is TGTGCCATCAGTGAGTCGAGACGGGGGGGCACAGATACGCAGTATTTT.

This clonotype was seen only a few times. CDR3 protein: CASKRNTGELFF. The DNA for the CDR3 is TGTGCCAGTAAACGGAACACCGGGGAGCTGTTTTTT. This chain uses TRBV19 with TRBJ2-2; D is uncertain. The length of the CDR3 is 12 residues. Germline CDR1 reads LNHDA; CDR2 reads SQIVND (reference sequence). V shed 7 bases and J shed 1 base, with 4 bases lying between them.

J is TRBJ2-7 and V is TRBV5-1, with no clear D. V lost 4 bases to trimming and J lost 3 bases, with 8 bases between them. Germline CDR1 is SGHRS and CDR2 is YFSETQ. The CDR3 runs 12 residues. CDR3 sequence reads: CASSPQNYEQYF. The CDR3 nucleotides are TGCGCCAGCAGCCCCCAAAACTACGAGCAGTACTTC.

This clonotype was counted at least ten times. The rearrangement uses TRBV29-1 and TRBJ1-1; D gene ambiguous. The CDR3 contains 12 residues. Germline V gene lookup returns CDR1 SQVTM and CDR2 ANQGSEA. V gave up 1 base and J gave up 1 base, with 4 bases separating them. DNA for the CDR3: TGCAGCGTTGAAGGGGCGAACACTGAAGCTTTCTTT. It specifies CSVEGANTEAFF.

CDR3 in amino acids: CASSLVRLSSYEQYF. CDR3 bases: TGTGCCAGCAGCTTAGTGCGGCTGAGCTCCTACGAGCAGTACTTC. The rearrangement uses TRBV7-2 and TRBJ2-7, with unresolved D. The CDR3 totals 15 residues. The V and J ends lost 1 base and 0 bases respectively, with 10 bases between them. Germline V gene data show CDR1 as SGHTA and CDR2 as FQGNSA.

The chain has TRBV20-1 and TRBJ2-5, with 9 bases lining up with TRBD2. Trimming at V came to 1 base and at J to 4 bases, leaving 7 bases not matched to a gene. Germline V gene data show CDR1 as DFQATT and CDR2 as SNEGSKA (reference sequence). The CDR3 consists of 15 residues. This CDR3 is CSARGHSGSRETQYF. The CDR3 nucleotides are TGCAGTGCTAGAGGGCATAGCGGGAGTAGAGAGACCCAGTACTTC.

This clonotype has just one count. This chain joins TRBV7-6 and TRBJ2-7, with no clear D. The germline gives CDR1 SGHVS, CDR2 FNYEAQ. The CDR3 covers 13 residues. V was trimmed by 5 bases and J by 3 bases, leaving 11 bases between them. CDR3 sequence (DNA): TGTGCCAGCAGCGTACCTCCTAGCTACGAGCAGTACTTC. Amino acids: CASSVPPSYEQYF.

This clonotype was observed a handful of times. The genes are TRBV2 and TRBJ1-2; no firm D call. V was trimmed by 8 bases and J by 2 bases, leaving 9 bases between them. The V gene's germline CDR1 is SNHLY and CDR2 FYNNEI. The CDR3 is 12 residues long. The CDR3 region is CASLSGNYGYTF. In DNA, the CDR3 is TGTGCCAGCTTGTCGGGGAACTATGGCTACACCTTC.

V and J are TRBV29-1 and TRBJ2-7, with D unresolved. Per germline, CDR1 SQVTM and CDR2 ANQGSEA. The V end lost 3 bases, the J end lost 1 base, and 7 bases lay between the germline ends. There are 12 residues in the CDR3. The CDR3 reads CSVEVRSYEQYF. The CDR3 DNA is TGCAGCGTTGAGGTTCGGTCCTACGAGCAGTACTTC.

This rearrangement joins TRBV20-1 to TRBJ1-5, with D perhaps matching TRBD1 (5 bases). Germline V gene sequence: CDR1 DFQATT, CDR2 SNEGSKA (reference sequence). The CDR3 length is 13 residues. Trimming removed 3 bases at V and 7 bases at J, with 13 bases between. The DNA for the CDR3 is TGCAGTGCTAGGTCACAGGAAACCCAGCCCCAGCATTTT. Translation gives CSARSQETQPQHF.

A few counts support this clonotype. The chain is built from TRBV29-1 and TRBJ2-7; no clear D gene. V was pared by 3 bases and J by 5 bases, with 14 bases between. The CDR3 contains 13 residues. Germline-derived CDR1 and CDR2 are SQVTM and ANQGSEA. The CDR3 reads CSVDSGYRDEQYF. The CDR3 DNA follows: TGCAGCGTTGACAGTGGGTATCGCGACGAGCAGTACTTC.

This clonotype was picked up a small number of times. The chain recombines TRBV2 with TRBJ2-2; TRBD1 matches at 8 bases. This CDR3 is built from 15 residues. The V gene end was trimmed by 6 bases and the J gene end by 0 bases; junction bases not matched to a gene: 3. Looked up from germline, CDR1 is SNHLY and CDR2 is FYNNEI. The chain's CDR3 is CASSRTGSNTGELFF. DNA for the CDR3: TGTGCCAGCAGCCGGACAGGGTCGAACACCGGGGAGCTGTTTTTT.

V gene TRBV7-9 combines with J gene TRBJ2-7; TRBD2 matches at 8 bases. Germline-derived CDR1 and CDR2 are SEHNR and FQNEAQ (reference sequence). V shed 5 bases, J shed 7 bases, and the junction held 16 bases outside the gene matches. CDR3 length: 16 amino acids. The CDR3 reads CASSVTSGSSYNEQYF. For the CDR3, the DNA is TGTGCCAGCAGCGTAACTAGCGGAAGCTCCTACAATGAGCAGTACTTC.

This clonotype was counted between two and nine times. The chain carries TRBV24-1 and TRBJ2-1; D may match TRBD1 or TRBD2 (5 bases each). The length of the CDR3 is 12 residues. Trimming cost V 1 base and J 16 bases, with 13 bases left between them. Germline CDR1 reads KGHDR; CDR2 reads SFDVKD. The CDR3 here is CATSDFGTGKFF. The CDR3 coding sequence is TGTGCCACCAGTGATTTCGGGACCGGGAAATTCTTC.

This rearrangement joins TRBV5-1 to TRBJ2-7; 7 bases map to TRBD1. Germline trimming cut 6 bases from V and 3 bases from J; bases unmatched to any gene: 15. Germline V gene sequence: CDR1 SGHRS, CDR2 YFSETQ. This CDR3 spans 16 amino acids. The CDR3 coding sequence is TGCGCCAGCACTACCGCAGGGGGATCAGGGGGCTACGAGCAGTACTTC. Translation gives CASTTAGGSGGYEQYF.

This clonotype was counted only a few times. The chain joins TRBV20-1 to TRBJ1-2, with 10 bases identical to TRBD1. V was pared by 6 bases and J by 6 bases, with 7 bases of the junction left unmatched. This CDR3 contains 13 residues. CDR1 and CDR2 from the germline V gene are DFQATT and SNEGSKA (reference sequence). The CDR3 DNA is TGCAGTGCCAAAGCCGGGACAGGGGATGGCTACACCTTC. As protein: CSAKAGTGDGYTF.

This clonotype was recorded a few times. V is TRBV12-3 or TRBV12-4 and J is TRBJ2-5, with D unclear. There are 11 residues in the CDR3. Deletions cut 3 bases from V and 5 bases from J, with 4 bases between. The CDR3 protein is CASSLLETQYF. CDR3 sequence (DNA): TGTGCCAGCAGTTTGCTGGAGACCCAGTACTTC.

This clonotype has more than one count but fewer than ten. The chain combines TRBV6-5 with TRBJ1-5, with D possibly matching TRBD1 (5 bases). V lost 0 bases to trimming and J lost 5 bases, with 14 bases between them. This CDR3 is 16 amino acids long. CDR1 MNHEY and CDR2 SVGAGI come from the germline V gene. The CDR3 protein is CASSYSRGRADQPQHF. The CDR3 nucleotides are TGTGCCAGCAGTTACTCGAGGGGTAGGGCTGATCAGCCCCAGCATTTT.

J is TRBJ1-4 and V is TRBV12-3 or TRBV12-4, with 9 bases that match TRBD1. The CDR3 extends over 14 amino acids. The ends lost 6 bases at V and 7 bases at J; junction bases unmatched: 6. CDR3 coding DNA: TGTGCCAGCAGCCGACAGGGGGGCTTTGAAAAACTGTTTTTT. Amino acids: CASSRQGGFEKLFF.

In this sample, this clonotype turned up a few times. This chain connects TRBV29-1 to TRBJ1-2; no definite D call. The V end lost 1 base, the J end lost 8 bases, and 20 bases lay between the germline ends. CDR1 is SQVTM, CDR2 ANQGSEA, per germline. The CDR3 runs to 15 residues. The CDR3 coding sequence is TGCAGCGTTGAAGTATCGTCACGGGGAAAGAGGGGCTACACCTTC. It yields the protein CSVEVSSRGKRGYTF. Complete variable domain (other parts from reference TRBV29-1 and TRBJ1-2): SAVISQKPSRDICQRGTSLTIQCQVDSQVTMMFWYRQQPGQSLTLIATANQGSEATYESGFVIDKFPISRPNLTFSTLTVSNMSPEDSSIYLCSVEVSSRGKRGYTFGSGTRLTVV.

This clonotype has a handful of counts. V is TRBV10-1 and J is TRBJ2-2; D is undetermined. V lost 6 bases and J 4 bases, leaving 12 bases between the germline ends. There are 14 residues in the CDR3. CDR1 is WNHNN and CDR2 is SYGVQD in the germline V gene (reference sequence). For the CDR3, the DNA is TGCGCCAGCAGCCCAGGCTACACCACCGGGGAGCTGTTTTTT. It encodes CASSPGYTTGELFF.

This clonotype was counted a few times. The chain links TRBV7-9 to TRBJ1-1; D is uncertain. Per germline, CDR1 SEHNR and CDR2 FQNEAQ (reference sequence). The ends were cut back, 3 bases at V and 4 bases at J, with 3 bases in the middle. CDR3 length equals 11 residues. The CDR3 region is CASSLFTEAFF. The CDR3 bases are TGTGCCAGCAGCTTGTTCACTGAAGCTTTCTTT.

V and J are TRBV29-1 and TRBJ2-2; tentatively, D is TRBD2 (6 bases). V gave up 5 bases and J gave up 1 base, with 14 bases separating them. The CDR3 has 15 amino acids. Germline V gene lookup returns CDR1 SQVTM and CDR2 ANQGSEA. The DNA of the CDR3 is TGCAGCGTTACTACGGGACTCCAGAACACCGGGGAGCTGTTTTTT. Its translation: CSVTTGLQNTGELFF.

The V and J genes are TRBV15 and TRBJ2-5, with D perhaps matching TRBD2 (6 bases). This CDR3 comprises 15 residues. Per germline, CDR1 LNHNV and CDR2 YYDKDF (reference sequence). Trimming cost V 0 bases and J 1 base, with 9 bases left between them. The CDR3, as DNA: TGTGCCACCAGCAGAGAAGGCGGGACCCAAGAGACCCAGTACTTC. Translation gives CATSREGGTQETQYF.

J is TRBJ2-6 and V is TRBV7-2; no clear D gene. The germline V and J ends were trimmed by 1 base and 4 bases, with 8 bases remaining between them. Germline CDR1 and CDR2: SGHTA and FQGNSA. This CDR3 region has 15 residues. The CDR3 sequence: CASSLVVQGANVLTF. The DNA for the CDR3 is TGTGCCAGCAGCTTAGTGGTACAGGGGGCCAACGTCCTGACTTTC.

Remarks on this clonotype: The junction departs from the called germline gene at one end, perhaps through a read error. This chain links TRBV7-9 with TRBJ1-6, with unresolved D. The CDR3 runs 15 residues. The germline CDR1 and CDR2 sequences are SEHNR and FQNEAQ (reference sequence). The CDR3 reads CASSQGLENNSPLHF. The DNA of the CDR3 is TGCGCCAGCAGCCAAGGATTGGAGAATAATTCACCCCTCCACTTT.

Details on this clonotype: Being one base from a much bigger clone, this may be a read error. The V gene is TRBV10-1, the J gene TRBJ1-6; no definite D call. V was cut by 8 bases and J by 8 bases, with 10 bases left in between. The CDR3 length is 12 residues. Germline V gene data show CDR1 as WNHNN and CDR2 as SYGVQD (reference sequence). CDR3 protein: CASGQRDSPLHF. CDR3 nucleotides: TGCGCCAGCGGTCAGAGGGATTCACCCCTCCACTTT.